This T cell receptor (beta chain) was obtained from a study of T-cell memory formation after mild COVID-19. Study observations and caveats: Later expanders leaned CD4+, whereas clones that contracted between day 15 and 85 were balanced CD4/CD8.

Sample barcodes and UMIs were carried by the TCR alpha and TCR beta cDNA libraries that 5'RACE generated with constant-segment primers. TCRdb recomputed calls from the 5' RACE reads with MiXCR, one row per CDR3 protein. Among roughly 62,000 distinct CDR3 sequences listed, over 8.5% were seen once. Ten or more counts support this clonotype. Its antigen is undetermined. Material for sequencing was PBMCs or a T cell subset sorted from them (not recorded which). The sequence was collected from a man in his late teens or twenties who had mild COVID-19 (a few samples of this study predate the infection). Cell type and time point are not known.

The CDR3 sequence: CASSLGPIADYTF. In DNA, the CDR3 is TGTGCCAGCAGTTTAGGGCCGATCGCTGACTACACCTTC. The V call is TRBV12-3 or TRBV12-4, the J call TRBJ1-2; D is unresolved. The CDR3 sequence is 13 residues long. V was trimmed by 1 base and J by 10 bases, leaving 13 bases between them.